This entry lists 27 T cell receptor beta chains sequenced from one sample in a study of cytomegalovirus exposure and HLA in healthy donors. Researchers ran the PCR with 60 Vbeta and 13 Jbeta primers. The method was immunoSEQ multiplex PCR; TCRdb's version includes in-frame clones alone and lacks a portion of them. The sample shows 100,000 to 150,000 clones, roughly 84% of them seen only once. Sequencing was carried out using PBMCs. The origin of the receptors is a boy aged 5 to 17 in good health and CMV-seronegative.

The chain employs TRBV5-1 and TRBJ1-1, with D possibly being TRBD1 (6 bases). V lost 4 bases and J 0 bases, leaving 7 bases between the germline ends. The CDR3 is made up of 13 amino acids. Per germline, CDR1 SGHRS and CDR2 YFSETQ. The CDR3 loop is CASSRTVNTEAFF. The CDR3 DNA reads TGCGCCAGCAGCAGGACAGTGAACACTGAAGCTTTCTTT.

The rearrangement links TRBV27 to TRBJ2-1; TRBD1 aligns across 10 bases. The CDR3 extends over 15 amino acids. Germline CDR1 and CDR2: MNHEY and SMNVEV (reference sequence). Trimming at V came to 2 bases and at J to 6 bases, leaving 4 bases not matched to a gene. The CDR3 reads CASSLPGQGLNEQFF. CDR3 coding DNA: TGTGCCAGCAGTTTACCGGGACAGGGGCTCAATGAGCAGTTCTTC.

The chain is built from TRBV19 and TRBJ2-3, with 8 bases aligning to TRBD2. The trim removed 1 base at V and 3 bases at J, leaving 9 bases unmatched. The CDR3 is 17 amino acids. The germline gives CDR1 LNHDA, CDR2 SQIVND (reference sequence). The CDR3 loop is CASSIVGSGSLTDTQYF. DNA of the CDR3: TGTGCCAGTAGTATAGTAGGCAGCGGGAGTTTAACAGATACGCAGTATTTT.

V usage is TRBV6-6 and J usage is TRBJ2-7, with D perhaps matching TRBD1 (6 bases). Trimming left V 11 bases short and J 3 bases short, with 14 bases between. The germline CDR1 and CDR2 sequences are MNHNY and SVGAGI (reference sequence). The CDR3 is made up of 12 amino acids. The CDR3 protein is CASARDNYEQYF. The CDR3 nucleotides read TGTGCCTCAGCCCGGGACAACTACGAGCAGTACTTC.

The rearrangement joins TRBV5-1 to TRBJ2-1; TRBD2 matches 7 bases. The CDR3 length is 16 residues. V trimming: 1 base; J trimming: 6 bases; junction bases outside the gene matches: 10. Germline-derived CDR1 and CDR2 are SGHRS and YFSETQ. CDR3 amino acids: CASSLRVAGVGNEQFF. CDR3 nucleotide sequence: TGCGCCAGCAGCTTGCGGGTCGCGGGAGTGGGCAATGAGCAGTTCTTC.

This clone has just a few counts. This chain links TRBV7-2 with TRBJ2-7, with TRBD2 identical over 12 bases. Trimming at V came to 4 bases and at J to 0 bases, leaving 7 bases not matched to a gene. This CDR3 is 17 amino acids long. In germline, CDR1 is SGHTA, CDR2 FQGNSA. The CDR3 nucleotides are TGTGCCAGCAGCTGGGAGCTAGCGGGGGGGCGCTCCTACGAGCAGTACTTC. This sequence encodes CASSWELAGGRSYEQYF. The whole variable domain, remainder taken from reference TRBV7-2 and TRBJ2-7, is GAGVSQSPSNKVTEKGKDVELRCDPISGHTALYWYRQSLGQGLEFLIYFQGNSAPDKSGLPSDRFSAERTGGSVSTLTIQRTQQEDSAVYLCASSWELAGGRSYEQYFGPGTRLTVT.

This chain links TRBV5-1 with TRBJ2-3; TRBD2 might be the D (6 bases). V was trimmed by 7 bases and J by 6 bases, leaving 18 bases between them. The CDR3 has 14 amino acids. CDR1 and CDR2 from the germline V gene are SGHRS and YFSETQ. The CDR3 region is CASERTTGGDTQYF. CDR3 nucleotide sequence: TGCGCCAGCGAGCGGACCACAGGAGGGGATACGCAGTATTTT.

The CDR3 DNA reads as TGTGCCACCCACCGGGACAGGGAGGTCGGGGAGCTGTTTTTT. Protein product: CATHRDREVGELFF. J is TRBJ2-2 and V is TRBV9, with 9 bases identical to TRBD1. Germline V gene sequence: CDR1 SGDLS, CDR2 YYNGEE. This CDR3 region has 14 residues. V lost 9 bases to trimming and J lost 7 bases; unmatched junction nucleotides: 10.

The V and J genes are TRBV5-6 and TRBJ1-3, with TRBD1 as a possible D gene (6 bases). V lost 2 bases to trimming and J lost 4 bases, with 7 bases between them. The CDR3 contains 13 residues. Per the germline V gene, CDR1 is SGHDT and CDR2 is YYEEEE. This CDR3 reads CASSFQGGNTIYF. As DNA, the CDR3 is TGTGCCAGCAGCTTTCAGGGGGGAAACACCATATATTTT.

The CDR3: CASSETGTSGTSTDTQYF. CDR3 in DNA: TGTGCCAGCAGCGAAACCGGGACTAGCGGGACTAGCACAGATACGCAGTATTTT. This chain connects TRBV7-3 to TRBJ2-3, with 13 bases that match TRBD2. CDR1 and CDR2 (germline): SGHTA, FQGTGA. This CDR3 is 18 amino acids long. V was pared by 5 bases and J by 0 bases, with 8 bases of the junction left unmatched.

The rearrangement uses TRBV7-8 and TRBJ2-7, with D tentatively TRBD1 (5 bases). The CDR3 loop spans 13 amino acids. Germline CDR1 SGHVS, CDR2 FQNEAQ. V lost 2 bases and J lost 3, with 8 bases in between. Here the CDR3 reads CASSLQGIYEQYF. The DNA of the CDR3 is TGTGCCAGCAGCTTACAGGGTATCTACGAGCAGTACTTC.

The chain joins TRBV27 to TRBJ2-7; D perhaps matches TRBD1 (5 bases). The CDR3 spans 13 residues. Trimming removed 3 bases at V and 1 base at J, with 7 bases between. Germline lookup yields CDR1 MNHEY and CDR2 SMNVEV (reference sequence). The CDR3 DNA reads TGTGCCAGCAGTTTGAAGGGGTCCTACGAGCAGTACTTC. It translates to CASSLKGSYEQYF.

A few counts support this clone. V and J are TRBV6-1 and TRBJ1-6, with 9 bases fitting TRBD1. Per germline, CDR1 MNHNS and CDR2 SASEGT. J was trimmed by 9 bases and V by 3 bases; bases with no gene match: 6. The CDR3 loop spans 15 amino acids. The CDR3 DNA is TGTGCCAGCAGTGACTTTGGGACAGGGTCTTCACCCCTCCACTTT. Protein: CASSDFGTGSSPLHF.

In this sample, this clone turned up a few times. The chain links TRBV7-3 to TRBJ2-2; 9 bases agree with TRBD1. Losses at the gene ends were 5 bases for V and 3 bases for J; bases not matched to a gene: 4. Germline loops: CDR1 SGHTA, CDR2 FQGTGA. This CDR3 is built from 15 residues. The CDR3 DNA follows: TGTGCCAGCAGCCAACGGACAGGGGACACCGGGGAGCTGTTTTTT. This codes for CASSQRTGDTGELFF.

The chain joins TRBV23-1 to TRBJ1-6; no firm D call. TRBV23-1 is marked as an open reading frame, function uncertain. V dropped 2 bases and J dropped 7 bases, with 24 bases sitting between them. The CDR3 is made up of 19 amino acids. CDR3 in amino acids: CASSQRPFLWRERNSPLHF. The CDR3 nucleotides read TGCGCCAGCAGTCAACGGCCTTTTCTCTGGAGGGAGAGGAATTCACCCCTCCACTTT.

This clone was found a few times. The rearrangement uses TRBV2 and TRBJ2-2, with no clear D. From germline, CDR1 is SNHLY and CDR2 FYNNEI. This CDR3 contains 12 residues. The germline V and J ends were trimmed by 7 bases and 5 bases, with 8 bases remaining between them. CDR3 in amino acids: CASKMRTGELFF. The CDR3 DNA reads as TGTGCCAGCAAGATGCGGACCGGGGAGCTGTTTTTT.

This clone showed up just once. Written as DNA, the CDR3 is TGCGCCAGCAGCCAAAGAGGGGGCGCGGGATACGAGCAGTACTTC. Protein sequence: CASSQRGGAGYEQYF. The V gene is TRBV4-3, the J gene TRBJ2-7; maybe TRBD1 (7 bases). V lost 2 bases, J lost 4 bases, and 15 bases lay in between. CDR1 and CDR2 from the germline V gene are LGHNA and YSLEER. The CDR3 is 15 residues long.

V usage is TRBV15 and J usage is TRBJ1-5; 12 bases line up with TRBD1. Trimming cost V 5 bases and J 4 bases; bases outside gene matches: 6. This CDR3 contains 16 residues. Germline lookup yields CDR1 LNHNV and CDR2 YYDKDF (reference sequence). CDR3 DNA sequence: TGTGCCACCAGCGTTTCGGGACAGGGGGCAAATCAGCCCCAGCATTTT. Translated: CATSVSGQGANQPQHF.

J is TRBJ2-1 and V is TRBV19; D is possibly TRBD1 (6 bases). The germline V and J ends were trimmed by 6 bases and 3 bases, with 21 bases remaining between them. Looked up from germline, CDR1 is LNHDA and CDR2 is SQIVND (reference sequence). The CDR3 length is 17 residues. The CDR3 protein is CASSNFVEGVYYNEQFF. The DNA for the CDR3 is TGTGCCAGTAGCAACTTCGTCGAGGGGGTTTACTACAATGAGCAGTTCTTC.

The gene calls are TRBV10-3 and TRBJ1-1, with 9 bases that match TRBD1. V trimming: 6 bases; J trimming: 5 bases; junction bases outside the gene matches: 10. The CDR3 length is 15 residues. Germline assignment: CDR1 ENHRY and CDR2 SYGVKD. The CDR3 region has the DNA TGTGCCATCAGGGGGGCGGACAGGGGAAATACTGAAGCTTTCTTT. Translating it yields CAIRGADRGNTEAFF.

The chain uses TRBV19 and TRBJ2-1; 8 bases line up with TRBD1. The CDR3 consists of 12 residues. Trimming took 5 bases from V and 9 from J; bases not matched to a gene: 3. The germline V gene encodes CDR1 LNHDA and CDR2 SQIVND (reference sequence). CDR3 nucleotide sequence: TGTGCCAGTAGTCGACAGGGGCCTGAGCAGTTCTTC. Protein product: CASSRQGPEQFF.

The CDR3 region is CASSSKTGVNSPLHF. As DNA, the CDR3 is TGTGCCAGCAGCTCCAAGACAGGGGTTAATTCACCCCTCCACTTT. The rearrangement links TRBV5-4 to TRBJ1-6, with 8 bases fitting TRBD1. The CDR3 sequence is 15 residues long. V was clipped by 3 bases and J by 6 bases; unmatched bases: 5. From germline, CDR1 is SGHNT and CDR2 YYREEE (reference sequence).

The CDR3 bases are TGCGCCAGCAGCCAAGATGACAGCATTTTGGACGAGCAGTACTTC. It translates to CASSQDDSILDEQYF. The rearrangement links TRBV4-3 to TRBJ2-7, with D perhaps TRBD1 (5 bases). V was clipped by 0 bases and J by 5 bases, with 14 bases between them. CDR3 length: 15 residues. Germline lookup yields CDR1 LGHNA and CDR2 YSLEER.

This clone appeared once. V gene TRBV12-5 combines with J gene TRBJ1-2, with D perhaps matching TRBD1 (6 bases). CDR3 size: 17 residues. V dropped 6 bases and J dropped 1 base, with 21 bases sitting between them. Germline V gives CDR1 LGHNT, CDR2 FRNRAP. CDR3 sequence: CASGPDPGGQINYGYTF. DNA of the CDR3: TGTGCTAGTGGCCCTGACCCAGGTGGACAGATTAACTATGGCTACACCTTC.

The chain recombines TRBV2 with TRBJ2-7; 9 bases fit TRBD1. The CDR3 runs to 17 residues. Germline lookup yields CDR1 SNHLY and CDR2 FYNNEI. Losses at the gene ends were 4 bases for V and 1 base for J; bases not matched to a gene: 11. This CDR3 is CASSVVLSGTGSYEQYF. As DNA, the CDR3 is TGTGCCAGCAGTGTAGTACTCTCCGGGACAGGGTCCTACGAGCAGTACTTC.

This clone turned up a few times. The genes are TRBV7-9 and TRBJ1-4, with D hard to call. CDR1 SEHNR and CDR2 FQNEAQ come from the germline V gene (reference sequence). The CDR3 loop spans 13 amino acids. V lost 4 bases and J 6 bases, leaving 9 bases between the germline ends. Here the CDR3 reads CASSSRRYEKLFF. CDR3 in DNA: TGTGCCAGCAGCTCGCGCCGTTATGAAAAACTGTTTTTT.

This chain joins TRBV6-1 and TRBJ2-7, with D hard to call. The germline V gene encodes CDR1 MNHNS and CDR2 SASEGT. V was clipped by 6 bases and J by 5 bases, with 8 bases between them. The CDR3 consists of 11 residues. The CDR3 loop is CASRYQDEQYF. CDR3 nucleotides: TGTGCCAGCAGATATCAGGACGAGCAGTACTTC.